One sample yielded the 30 T cell receptor beta chains listed below, sequenced in a study of response to subunit inactivated influenza vaccine. TCRdb ran MiXCR on the RT-PCR reads and lists one entry per CDR3 protein. This sample has hundreds of thousands of distinct CDR3 sequences, with around a sixth found just once. Sequences were derived from PBMCs from blood, sampled roughly 12 days after vaccination. These receptors all stem from a man aged 45-65 years who received an inactivated influenza vaccine.

This clonotype has only a few counts. V and J are TRBV29-1 and TRBJ2-7, with 9 bases matching TRBD2. This CDR3 spans 16 amino acids. V dropped 1 base and J dropped 3; count of bases not matched to a gene: 10. Germline CDR1 is SQVTM and CDR2 is ANQGSEA. Written as DNA, the CDR3 is TGCAGCGTTGAAGTAGCGGGAGTTCCCCCCGGCTACGAGCAGTACTTC. Protein: CSVEVAGVPPGYEQYF.

There are a few counts of this clonotype. The CDR3 loop reads CAIRDRDTEAFF. As DNA, the CDR3 is TGTGCCATCAGAGACAGGGACACTGAAGCTTTCTTT. The V call is TRBV10-3, the J call TRBJ1-1; 7 nucleotides line up with TRBD1. The CDR3 has 12 residues. CDR1 is ENHRY and CDR2 is SYGVKD in the germline V gene. The V segment lost 6 bases and the J segment 3 bases; nucleotides outside the gene matches: 1.

This clonotype has just a few counts. This rearrangement joins TRBV7-9 to TRBJ2-7, with TRBD1 identical over 7 bases. J gave up 4 bases and V 5 bases, and 5 bases lay outside the gene matches. CDR1 is SEHNR and CDR2 is FQNEAQ in the germline V gene (reference sequence). This CDR3 has 13 residues. CDR3 residues: CASSPQGVYEQYF. DNA of the CDR3: TGTGCCAGCAGCCCCCAGGGGGTATACGAGCAGTACTTC.

The chain is built from TRBV24-1 and TRBJ2-2; TRBD2 agrees at 9 bases. Looked up from germline, CDR1 is KGHDR and CDR2 is SFDVKD. J gave up 2 bases and V 8 bases, and 5 bases lay outside the gene matches. CDR3 length equals 15 residues. DNA of the CDR3: TGTGCCACCATGACTAGCGGTATAAACACCGGGGAGCTGTTTTTT. Its translation: CATMTSGINTGELFF.

This clonotype occurred a few times. This chain's CDR3 is CASRPRQGGFYGYTF. The DNA for the CDR3 is TGTGCCAGCAGACCGAGACAGGGGGGATTCTATGGCTACACCTTC. V gene TRBV27 combines with J gene TRBJ1-2; TRBD1 agrees at 9 bases. Germline trimming cut 6 bases from V and 4 bases from J; bases unmatched to any gene: 9. This CDR3 comprises 15 residues. Germline-derived CDR1 and CDR2 are MNHEY and SMNVEV (reference sequence).

In this sample, this clonotype turned up a few times. The V and J genes are TRBV29-1 and TRBJ1-5, with D possibly TRBD1 on 6 matching bases. The CDR3 totals 13 residues. V was trimmed by 6 bases and J by 4 bases, leaving 13 bases between them. CDR1 is SQVTM and CDR2 is ANQGSEA in the germline V gene. DNA of the CDR3: TGCAGCGTCCTCGGACAGAATAATCAGCCCCAGCATTTT. This gives the protein CSVLGQNNQPQHF.

The chain combines TRBV11-2 with TRBJ2-1, with TRBD2 matching over 15 bases. Germline V gene lookup returns CDR1 SGHAT and CDR2 FQNNGV. This CDR3 comprises 20 residues. Unmatched junction bases numbered 9, after V lost 0 bases and J lost 3 bases. The CDR3 region is CASSLDLLGLAGGVYNEQFF. In nucleotides, the CDR3 is TGTGCCAGCAGCTTAGATCTGTTGGGACTAGCGGGAGGTGTCTACAATGAGCAGTTCTTC.

The CDR3 region is CASSYSFTGGDGYTF. CDR3 nucleotide sequence: TGTGCCAGCAGTTACTCGTTCACAGGGGGCGATGGCTACACCTTC. V gene TRBV6-5 combines with J gene TRBJ1-2, with 9 bases aligning to TRBD1. This CDR3 has 15 amino acids. Germline values: CDR1 MNHEY, CDR2 SVGAGI. V lost 0 bases and J lost 6; bases outside the gene matches: 5.

This clonotype was counted only a few times. The chain has TRBV28 and TRBJ2-3; 8 nucleotides align to TRBD1. CDR1 MDHEN and CDR2 SYDVKM come from the germline V gene. V was clipped by 7 bases and J by 2 bases; unmatched bases: 11. The CDR3 runs 16 residues. The CDR3 nucleotides are TGTGCCAGCACACCCCCGACAGGGGCTAACACAGATACGCAGTATTTT. Translation gives CASTPPTGANTDTQYF.

This sequence joins TRBV29-1 and TRBJ1-5; 9 bases match TRBD1. Per the germline V gene, CDR1 is SQVTM and CDR2 is ANQGSEA. There are 14 residues in the CDR3. V gave up 3 bases and J gave up 1 base; unmatched junction bases: 1. CDR3 nucleotides: TGCAGCGTTGATACAGGGGGCAGCAATCAGCCCCAGCATTTT. Encoded protein: CSVDTGGSNQPQHF.

CDR3 region: CASTSQGPGSYEQYF. CDR3 bases: TGTGCCAGCACCAGCCAGGGGCCGGGCTCCTACGAGCAGTACTTC. The chain recombines TRBV7-2 with TRBJ2-7, with D tentatively TRBD1 (6 bases). Trimming stripped 7 bases from V and 0 bases from J, with 16 bases between. Germline CDR1 SGHTA, CDR2 FQGNSA. The CDR3 extends over 15 amino acids.

This clonotype was seen ten or more times. The V gene is TRBV12-3 or TRBV12-4, the J gene TRBJ2-5; TRBD1 or TRBD2 may be the D gene (7 bases each). Trimming left V 7 bases short and J 4 bases short, with 22 bases between. The CDR3 contains 16 residues. This CDR3 is CASTSGGGQRAETQYF. CDR3 in DNA: TGTGCCAGCACTTCAGGGGGGGGTCAACGGGCAGAGACCCAGTACTTC.

This chain links TRBV5-1 with TRBJ1-2; possibly TRBD1 for D (5 bases). The V gene lost 0 bases and the J gene lost 8 bases, with 11 bases spanning the gap. There are 13 residues in the CDR3. Germline values: CDR1 SGHRS, CDR2 YFSETQ. Here the CDR3 DNA reads TGCGCCAGCAGCTTGGAGGCAGGGCACGGCTACACCTTC. Protein sequence: CASSLEAGHGYTF.

J is TRBJ1-4 and V is TRBV5-5; 7 nucleotides agree with TRBD1. The CDR3 consists of 14 residues. V dropped 6 bases and J dropped 5; count of bases not matched to a gene: 7. Germline CDR1 SGHKS, CDR2 YYEKEE (reference sequence). This CDR3 reads CASTWGQSNEKLFF. CDR3 in DNA: TGTGCCAGCACTTGGGGACAGTCCAATGAAAAACTGTTTTTT.

The chain joins TRBV20-1 to TRBJ2-1; 9 nucleotides line up with TRBD2. This CDR3 is built from 16 residues. With 6 bases clipped from V and 0 bases from J, the junction kept 9 bases outside the gene matches. Germline V gives CDR1 DFQATT, CDR2 SNEGSKA (reference sequence). CDR3 DNA sequence: TGCAGTGCCCAACCGATAGCGGGGGACTCCTACAATGAGCAGTTCTTC. It yields the protein CSAQPIAGDSYNEQFF.

This clonotype was detected a few times. V usage is TRBV5-1 and J usage is TRBJ1-6, with D uncertain. This CDR3 is 14 amino acids long. With 0 bases removed from V and 6 bases from J, the gap between germline ends came to 7 bases. Per germline, CDR1 SGHRS and CDR2 YFSETQ. CDR3: CASSLEASNSPLHF. CDR3 sequence (DNA): TGCGCCAGCAGCTTGGAGGCCAGTAATTCACCCCTCCACTTT.

This chain connects TRBV9 to TRBJ2-1, with 7 bases identical to TRBD2. CDR1 is SGDLS and CDR2 is YYNGEE in the germline V gene. This CDR3 has 15 amino acids. The ends lost 4 bases at V and 5 bases at J; junction bases unmatched: 9. This CDR3 reads CASSSSGTTHNEQFF. The CDR3 DNA reads TGTGCCAGCAGCTCGAGCGGGACGACCCACAATGAGCAGTTCTTC.

The J gene is TRBJ2-1, the V gene TRBV20-1; 10 nucleotides match TRBD2. Germline V gene lookup returns CDR1 DFQATT and CDR2 SNEGSKA (reference sequence). The V gene end was trimmed by 5 bases and the J gene end by 3 bases; junction bases not matched to a gene: 7. The CDR3 is 15 amino acids. In nucleotides, the CDR3 is TGCAGTGCTGGCGATAGCGGGAGGATCTACAATGAGCAGTTCTTC. This sequence encodes CSAGDSGRIYNEQFF.

This clonotype was observed at least ten times. In DNA, the CDR3 is TGCGCCAGCAGCTTGATGGACACCCAAGAGACCCAGTACTTC. This sequence encodes CASSLMDTQETQYF. This sequence joins TRBV5-1 and TRBJ2-5; TRBD1 might be the D (5 bases). With 1 base removed from V and 1 base from J, the gap between germline ends came to 8 bases. This CDR3 has 14 amino acids. Germline V gene sequence: CDR1 SGHRS, CDR2 YFSETQ.

This clonotype has just a few counts. This chain's CDR3 is CASSEEVTSGETQYF. The CDR3 region has the DNA TGTGCCAGCAGTGAAGAGGTGACTAGCGGAGAGACCCAGTACTTC. This chain links TRBV2 with TRBJ2-5; 9 positions match TRBD2. J lost 4 bases, V lost 1 base, and 4 bases had no gene match. This CDR3 contains 15 residues. Germline V gene lookup returns CDR1 SNHLY and CDR2 FYNNEI.

This chain links TRBV6-5 with TRBJ1-4; D is possibly TRBD1 (6 bases). CDR1 and CDR2 (germline): MNHEY, SVGAGI. V was trimmed by 0 bases and J by 7 bases, leaving 12 bases between them. The CDR3 consists of 15 residues. The CDR3 here is CASSYSQGMGEKLFF. The CDR3 DNA reads as TGTGCCAGCAGTTACTCACAGGGCATGGGTGAAAAACTGTTTTTT.

This clonotype appeared a single time. The chain carries TRBV20-1 and TRBJ2-1; 9 bases agree with TRBD1. Germline V gives CDR1 DFQATT, CDR2 SNEGSKA (reference sequence). CDR3 length equals 15 residues. Trimming at V came to 6 bases and at J to 3 bases, leaving 9 bases not matched to a gene. The CDR3 sequence is CSAGGGQGNYNEQFF. The CDR3 DNA reads as TGCAGTGCGGGGGGGGGACAGGGAAACTACAATGAGCAGTTCTTC.

The CDR3 protein is CASSQDGGLASPLHF. CDR3 nucleotide sequence: TGCGCCAGCAGCCAAGATGGGGGTTTGGCTTCACCCCTCCACTTT. The chain combines TRBV4-1 with TRBJ1-6; D is possibly TRBD1 (5 bases). The germline V gene has CDR1 MGHRA and CDR2 YSYEKL. V was trimmed by 0 bases and J by 9 bases, leaving 12 bases between them. This CDR3 contains 15 residues.

The sample holds many counts of this clonotype. The CDR3 here is CASSHDHPSSYNEQFF. CDR3 nucleotides: TGCGCCAGCAGCCACGACCACCCGAGCTCCTACAATGAGCAGTTCTTC. The chain uses TRBV4-1 and TRBJ2-1; unclear D gene. Germline loops: CDR1 MGHRA, CDR2 YSYEKL. V dropped 3 bases and J dropped 0 bases, with 12 bases sitting between them. The CDR3 loop spans 16 amino acids.

In its sample, this clonotype was seen a few times. The V gene is TRBV28, the J gene TRBJ2-4, with D perhaps TRBD2 (7 bases). This CDR3 has 18 amino acids. Between the trimmed V and J ends, which lost 5 bases and 0 bases, there was a span of 20 bases. Germline-derived CDR1 and CDR2 are MDHEN and SYDVKM. In nucleotides, the CDR3 is TGTGCCAGCAGTAAGGGGGGGCGTCGCGAACTAGCCAAAAACATTCAGTACTTC. It codes for CASSKGGRRELAKNIQYF.

The table lists this clonotype with many counts. This chain uses TRBV29-1 with TRBJ1-5; 9 bases are shared with TRBD1. CDR1 and CDR2 (germline): SQVTM, ANQGSEA. This CDR3 has 15 residues. Losses at the gene ends were 6 bases for V and 2 bases for J; bases not matched to a gene: 8. DNA of the CDR3: TGCAGCGTGTCCACCGGGACAGGGCGCAATCAGCCCCAGCATTTT. Encoded protein: CSVSTGTGRNQPQHF.

This chain uses TRBV27 with TRBJ2-1, with D perhaps matching TRBD2 (5 bases). Germline values: CDR1 MNHEY, CDR2 SMNVEV (reference sequence). Trimming removed 3 bases at V and 3 bases at J, with 15 bases between. The CDR3 is 16 amino acids. CDR3 sequence (DNA): TGTGCCAGCAGTTTGGCCGCGGGCCCAGGCTACAATGAGCAGTTCTTC. Translated, it gives CASSLAAGPGYNEQFF.

The gene calls are TRBV9 and TRBJ2-1; TRBD1 matches 7 bases. CDR1 is SGDLS and CDR2 is YYNGEE in the germline V gene. V lost 4 bases, J lost 11 bases, and 6 bases stayed unmatched. CDR3 length: 12 amino acids. CDR3: CASSSQGNKQFF. CDR3 coding DNA: TGTGCCAGCAGCTCACAGGGGAATAAGCAGTTCTTC.

The J gene is TRBJ2-3, the V gene TRBV15; 9 nucleotides agree with TRBD2. The germline V gene has CDR1 LNHNV and CDR2 YYDKDF (reference sequence). CDR3 length equals 15 residues. Trimming removed 3 bases from V and 4 bases from J; junction bases left unmatched: 5. DNA for the CDR3: TGTGCCACCAGCAGGCGCGGGAGGGCCCCAGATACGCAGTATTTT. Residues: CATSRRGRAPDTQYF.

The CDR3 reads CASNLAGGATDTQYF. The CDR3 DNA reads as TGTGCCAGCAATCTAGCGGGAGGAGCCACAGATACGCAGTATTTT. The chain employs TRBV6-7 and TRBJ2-3, with 11 bases lining up with TRBD2. TRBV6-7 is classed as an ORF, of uncertain function. This CDR3 spans 15 amino acids. V was pared by 7 bases and J by 2 bases, with 5 bases of the junction left unmatched.